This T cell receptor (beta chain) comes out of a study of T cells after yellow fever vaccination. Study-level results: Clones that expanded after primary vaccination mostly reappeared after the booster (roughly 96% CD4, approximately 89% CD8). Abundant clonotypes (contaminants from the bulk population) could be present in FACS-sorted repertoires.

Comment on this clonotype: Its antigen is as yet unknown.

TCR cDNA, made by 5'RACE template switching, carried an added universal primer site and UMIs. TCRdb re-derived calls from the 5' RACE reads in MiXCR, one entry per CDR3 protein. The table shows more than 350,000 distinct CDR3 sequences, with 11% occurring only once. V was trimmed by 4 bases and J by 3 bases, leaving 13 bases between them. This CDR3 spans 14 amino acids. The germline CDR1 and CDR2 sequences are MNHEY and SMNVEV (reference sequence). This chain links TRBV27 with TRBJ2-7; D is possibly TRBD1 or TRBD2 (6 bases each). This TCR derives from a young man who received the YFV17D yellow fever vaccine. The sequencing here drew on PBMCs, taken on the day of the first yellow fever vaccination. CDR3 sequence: CASSSRGPYYEQYV. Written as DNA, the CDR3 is TGTGCCAGCAGTTCCCGGGGGCCCTACTACGAGCAGTACGTC.